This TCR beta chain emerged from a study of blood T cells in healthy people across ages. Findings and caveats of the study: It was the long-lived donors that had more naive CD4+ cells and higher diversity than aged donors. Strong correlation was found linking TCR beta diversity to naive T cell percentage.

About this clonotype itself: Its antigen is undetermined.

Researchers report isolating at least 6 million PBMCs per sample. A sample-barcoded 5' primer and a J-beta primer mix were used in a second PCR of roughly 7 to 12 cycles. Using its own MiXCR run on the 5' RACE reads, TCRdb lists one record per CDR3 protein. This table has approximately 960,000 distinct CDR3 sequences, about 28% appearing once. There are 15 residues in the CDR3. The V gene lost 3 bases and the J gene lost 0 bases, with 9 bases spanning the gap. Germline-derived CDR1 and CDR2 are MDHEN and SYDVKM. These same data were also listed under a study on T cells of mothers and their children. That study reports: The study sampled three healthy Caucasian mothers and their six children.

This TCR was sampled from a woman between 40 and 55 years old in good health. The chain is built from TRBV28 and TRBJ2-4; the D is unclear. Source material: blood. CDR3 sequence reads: CASSLGGRAKNIQYF. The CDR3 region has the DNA TGTGCCAGCAGTTTGGGCGGAAGAGCCAAAAACATTCAGTACTTC.